Listed here are 11 T cell receptor beta chains from one sample, sequenced in a study of shared clonotypes between healthy human individuals. Generated by immunoSEQ multiplex PCR, the TCRdb table keeps only in-frame clones and is missing some. The table has about 1.1 million clones, more than 75% seen once. The specimen was memory CD4+ T cells from PBMCs. Subset meaning: CD45RA-negative fraction. The receptors derive from a man between 18 and 29 years old in good health. Some clones in this sample may be carry-over from other donors' samples.

V gene TRBV4-3 combines with J gene TRBJ1-3; TRBD1 is a possible D gene (6 bases). With 0 bases removed from V and 8 bases from J, the gap between germline ends came to 11 bases. The CDR3 runs to 14 residues. CDR1 is LGHNA, CDR2 YSLEER, per germline. CDR3 in DNA: TGCGCCAGCAGCCAAGATCTACAGGGTGACACCATATATTTT. Protein product: CASSQDLQGDTIYF.

The chain employs TRBV5-1 and TRBJ2-3; 11 bases fit TRBD2. Germline V gives CDR1 SGHRS, CDR2 YFSETQ. Trimming removed 2 bases from V and 2 bases from J; junction bases left unmatched: 4. The CDR3 sequence is 16 residues long. CDR3 in amino acids: CASSFGTSGYTDTQYF. In DNA form, the CDR3 reads TGCGCCAGCAGCTTTGGGACTAGCGGATACACAGATACGCAGTATTTT.

The gene calls are TRBV18 and TRBJ2-2; D remains unclear. CDR1 and CDR2 (germline): KGHSH, LQKENI. The CDR3 sequence is 15 residues long. V was shortened by 1 base and J by 4 bases, with 10 bases between the two germline ends. CDR3 DNA: TGTGCCAGCTCACCACAGTGGGTTAGCACCGGGGAGCTGTTTTTT. Its protein product is CASSPQWVSTGELFF.

This clone appeared once. The sample has other DNA sequences that encode this CDR3 too. The chain recombines TRBV10-3 with TRBJ2-7, with TRBD1 identical over 7 bases. Losses at the gene ends were 4 bases for V and 5 bases for J; bases not matched to a gene: 8. CDR3 length equals 14 residues. Germline V CDR1 and CDR2: ENHRY, SYGVKD. The CDR3 spells CAISAQGVQDEQYF. The CDR3 coding sequence is TGTGCCATCAGTGCCCAGGGGGTTCAGGACGAGCAGTACTTC.

This clone was counted once. The chain combines TRBV7-9 with TRBJ1-4; D might be TRBD1 (5 bases). Germline CDR1 is SEHNR and CDR2 is FQNEAQ (reference sequence). The CDR3 loop spans 14 amino acids. V lost 6 bases, J lost 8 bases, and 16 bases lay in between. The CDR3 protein is CASSFGRWGEKLFF. The DNA for the CDR3 is TGTGCCAGCAGTTTTGGACGGTGGGGGGAAAAACTGTTTTTT.

The chain recombines TRBV15 with TRBJ2-1, with TRBD2 identical over 12 bases. V gave up 6 bases and J gave up 5 bases; unmatched junction bases: 2. Germline values: CDR1 LNHNV, CDR2 YYDKDF (reference sequence). CDR3 size: 14 residues. CDR3 amino acids: CATRRTSGNNEQFF. CDR3 nucleotide sequence: TGTGCCACCAGGAGGACTAGCGGGAACAATGAGCAGTTCTTC.

This clone occurred a few times. V is TRBV4-1 and J is TRBJ2-3; a possible D gene is TRBD2 (7 bases). The CDR3 spans 19 residues. V was pared by 6 bases and J by 2 bases, with 27 bases between. Germline V gene sequence: CDR1 MGHRA, CDR2 YSYEKL. This chain's CDR3 is CASSPGRGGRGDYTDTQYF. DNA for the CDR3: TGCGCCAGCAGTCCCGGAAGGGGGGGTCGGGGAGATTACACAGATACGCAGTATTTT.

The chain couples TRBV6-6 to TRBJ2-7, with TRBD1 identical over 7 bases. The CDR3 runs to 14 residues. Germline V lookup: CDR1 MNHNY, CDR2 SVGAGI (reference sequence). Trimming at V came to 2 bases and at J to 2 bases, leaving 3 bases not matched to a gene. In DNA, the CDR3 is TGTGCCAGCAGTTACGGGGACAGCCCCTACGAGCAGTACTTC. Amino acid sequence: CASSYGDSPYEQYF.

This chain uses TRBV18 with TRBJ2-1; 7 positions match TRBD1. The trim removed 2 bases at V and 5 bases at J, leaving 3 bases unmatched. In germline, CDR1 is KGHSH, CDR2 LQKENI. This CDR3 region has 14 residues. CDR3 sequence: CASSPDRANNEQFF. The DNA of the CDR3 is TGTGCCAGCTCACCAGACAGGGCAAACAATGAGCAGTTCTTC.

This chain uses TRBV28 with TRBJ2-7; D is perhaps TRBD2 (5 bases). CDR3 size: 15 residues. Germline V CDR1 and CDR2: MDHEN, SYDVKM. V was clipped by 3 bases and J by 3 bases, with 15 bases between them. CDR3 residues: CASSLGTSFSYEQYF. Written as DNA, the CDR3 is TGTGCCAGCAGTTTGGGTACTAGTTTTAGCTACGAGCAGTACTTC.

The chain has TRBV29-1 and TRBJ2-3, with D perhaps matching TRBD2 (7 bases). Germline loops: CDR1 SQVTM, CDR2 ANQGSEA. The V end lost 8 bases, the J end lost 3 bases, and 21 bases lay between the germline ends. The CDR3 extends over 15 amino acids. The CDR3 is CSLSGDYRGTDTQYF. In nucleotides, the CDR3 is TGCAGCTTGTCAGGGGACTACCGGGGTACAGATACGCAGTATTTT.